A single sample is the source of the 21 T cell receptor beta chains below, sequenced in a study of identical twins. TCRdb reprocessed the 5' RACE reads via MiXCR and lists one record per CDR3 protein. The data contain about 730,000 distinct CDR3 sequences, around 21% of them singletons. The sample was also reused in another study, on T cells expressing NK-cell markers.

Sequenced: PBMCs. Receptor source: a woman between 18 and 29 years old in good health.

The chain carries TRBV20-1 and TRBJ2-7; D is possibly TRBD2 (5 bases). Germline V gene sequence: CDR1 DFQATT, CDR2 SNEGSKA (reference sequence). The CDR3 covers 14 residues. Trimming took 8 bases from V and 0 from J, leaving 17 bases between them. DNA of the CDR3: TGCAGTCGAGGGCTGTTATCGAGCTCCTACGAGCAGTACTTC. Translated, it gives CSRGLLSSSYEQYF.

This chain's CDR3 is CAISAWVGPSYEQYF. The CDR3 DNA is TGTGCCATCAGCGCATGGGTGGGTCCCTCCTACGAGCAGTACTTC. V and J are TRBV10-3 and TRBJ2-7; D is uncertain. The CDR3 spans 15 residues. Deletions cut 6 bases from V and 0 bases from J, with 15 bases between. Germline V gives CDR1 ENHRY, CDR2 SYGVKD.

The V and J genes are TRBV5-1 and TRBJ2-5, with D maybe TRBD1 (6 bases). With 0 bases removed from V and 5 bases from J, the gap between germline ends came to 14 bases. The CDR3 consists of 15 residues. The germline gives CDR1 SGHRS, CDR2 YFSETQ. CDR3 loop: CASSLGRGTVETQYF. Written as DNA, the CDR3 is TGCGCCAGCAGCTTGGGCAGGGGTACGGTGGAGACCCAGTACTTC.

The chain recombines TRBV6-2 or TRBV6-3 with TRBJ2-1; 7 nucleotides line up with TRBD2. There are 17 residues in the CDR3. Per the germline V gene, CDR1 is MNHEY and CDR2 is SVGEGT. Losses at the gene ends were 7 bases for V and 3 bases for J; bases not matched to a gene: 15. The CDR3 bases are TGTGCCAGCAAACCCCCCCGACCGGGGACTAACTACAATGAGCAGTTCTTC. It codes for CASKPPRPGTNYNEQFF.

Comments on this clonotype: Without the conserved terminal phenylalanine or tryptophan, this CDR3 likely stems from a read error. CDR3 region: CASSPAVYNEQFY. DNA of the CDR3: TGCGCCAGCAGCCCCGCCGTATACAATGAGCAGTTCTAC. V gene TRBV5-1 combines with J gene TRBJ2-1; D is unclear. The CDR3 has 13 amino acids. The germline V gene encodes CDR1 SGHRS and CDR2 YFSETQ. V dropped 4 bases and J dropped 4 bases, with 9 bases sitting between them.

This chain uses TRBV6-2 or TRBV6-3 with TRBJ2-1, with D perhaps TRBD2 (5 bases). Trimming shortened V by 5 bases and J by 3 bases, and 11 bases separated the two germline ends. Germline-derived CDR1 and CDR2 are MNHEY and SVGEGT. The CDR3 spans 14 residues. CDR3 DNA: TGTGCCAGCAGTCGGGGAAGGTACTACAATGAGCAGTTCTTC. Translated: CASSRGRYYNEQFF.

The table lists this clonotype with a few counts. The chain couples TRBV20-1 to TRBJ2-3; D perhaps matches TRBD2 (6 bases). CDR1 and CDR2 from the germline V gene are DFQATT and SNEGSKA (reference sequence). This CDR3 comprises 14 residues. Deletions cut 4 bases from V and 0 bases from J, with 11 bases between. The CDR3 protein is CSATGSGSTDTQYF. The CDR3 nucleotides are TGCAGTGCTACCGGGAGCGGAAGCACAGATACGCAGTATTTT.

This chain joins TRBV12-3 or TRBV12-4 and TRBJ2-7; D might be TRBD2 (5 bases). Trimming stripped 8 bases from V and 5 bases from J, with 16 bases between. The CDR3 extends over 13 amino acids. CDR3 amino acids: CASGLPSYDEQYF. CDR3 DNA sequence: TGTGCCAGCGGACTCCCCTCGTACGACGAGCAGTACTTC.

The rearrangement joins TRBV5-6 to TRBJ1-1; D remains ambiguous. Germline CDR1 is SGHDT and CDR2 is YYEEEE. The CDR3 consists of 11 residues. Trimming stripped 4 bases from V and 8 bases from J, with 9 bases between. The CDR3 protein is CASSGEGEAFF. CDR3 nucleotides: TGTGCCAGCAGCGGGGAGGGCGAAGCTTTCTTT.

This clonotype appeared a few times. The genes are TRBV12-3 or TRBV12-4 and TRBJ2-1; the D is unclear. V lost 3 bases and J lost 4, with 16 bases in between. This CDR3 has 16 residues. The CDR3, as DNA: TGTGCCAGCAGTTTGAATCCCGCCATAACTTACAATGAGCAGTTCTTC. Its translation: CASSLNPAITYNEQFF.

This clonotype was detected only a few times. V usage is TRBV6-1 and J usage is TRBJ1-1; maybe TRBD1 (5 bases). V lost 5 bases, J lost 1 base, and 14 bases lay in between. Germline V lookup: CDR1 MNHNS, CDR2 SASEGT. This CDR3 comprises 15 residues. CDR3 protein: CASSLRTRTNTEAFF. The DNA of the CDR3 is TGTGCCAGCAGTCTTCGGACACGGACGAACACTGAAGCTTTCTTT.

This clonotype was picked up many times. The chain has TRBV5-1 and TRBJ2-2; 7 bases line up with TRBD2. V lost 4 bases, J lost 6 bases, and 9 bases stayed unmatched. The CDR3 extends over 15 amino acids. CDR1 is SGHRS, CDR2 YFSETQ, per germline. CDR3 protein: CASSLPSGGPGELFF. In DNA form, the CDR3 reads TGCGCCAGCAGCCTCCCTAGCGGCGGGCCCGGGGAGCTGTTTTTT.

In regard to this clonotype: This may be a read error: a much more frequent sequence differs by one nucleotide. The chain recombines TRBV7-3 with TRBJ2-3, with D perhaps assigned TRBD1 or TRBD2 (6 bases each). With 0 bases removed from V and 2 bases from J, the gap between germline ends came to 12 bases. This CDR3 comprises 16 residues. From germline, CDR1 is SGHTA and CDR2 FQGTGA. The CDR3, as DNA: TGTGCCAGCAGCTTAACTACTTGGGGGGCCACAGATACGCAGTATTTT. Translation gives CASSLTTWGATDTQYF.

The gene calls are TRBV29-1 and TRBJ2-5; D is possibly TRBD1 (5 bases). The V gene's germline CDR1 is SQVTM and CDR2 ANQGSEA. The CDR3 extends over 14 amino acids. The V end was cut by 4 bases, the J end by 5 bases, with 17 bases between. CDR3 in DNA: TGCAGCGTTGGAGTCAGGGCGGTGCAGGAGACCCAGTACTTC. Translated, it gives CSVGVRAVQETQYF.

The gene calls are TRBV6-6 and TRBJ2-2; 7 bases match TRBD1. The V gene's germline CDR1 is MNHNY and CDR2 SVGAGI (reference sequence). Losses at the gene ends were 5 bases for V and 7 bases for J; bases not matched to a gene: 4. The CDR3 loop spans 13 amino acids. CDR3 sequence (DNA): TGTGCCAGCAGTCAAGACAGGGTCGGGGAGCTGTTTTTT. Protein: CASSQDRVGELFF.

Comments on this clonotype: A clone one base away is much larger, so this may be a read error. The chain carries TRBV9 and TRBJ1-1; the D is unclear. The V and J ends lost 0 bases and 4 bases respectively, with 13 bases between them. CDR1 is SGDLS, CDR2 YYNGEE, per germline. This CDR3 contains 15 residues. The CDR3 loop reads CASSVGPQASTEAFF. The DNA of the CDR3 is TGTGCCAGCAGCGTAGGCCCGCAGGCGAGCACTGAAGCTTTCTTT.

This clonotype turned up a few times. The CDR3 here is CASSFSGERGYTF. The DNA of the CDR3 is TGTGCCAGCAGTTTTTCGGGGGAGAGGGGCTACACCTTC. The chain couples TRBV12-3 or TRBV12-4 to TRBJ1-2; D perhaps matches TRBD1 (5 bases). The CDR3 covers 13 residues. Between the trimmed V and J ends, which lost 3 bases and 8 bases, there was a span of 13 bases.

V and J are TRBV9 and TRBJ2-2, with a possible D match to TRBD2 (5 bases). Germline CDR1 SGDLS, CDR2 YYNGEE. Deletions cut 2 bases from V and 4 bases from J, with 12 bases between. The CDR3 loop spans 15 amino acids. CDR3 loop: CASSVGPSGTGELFF. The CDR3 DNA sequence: TGTGCCAGCAGCGTTGGACCAAGCGGCACCGGGGAGCTGTTTTTT.

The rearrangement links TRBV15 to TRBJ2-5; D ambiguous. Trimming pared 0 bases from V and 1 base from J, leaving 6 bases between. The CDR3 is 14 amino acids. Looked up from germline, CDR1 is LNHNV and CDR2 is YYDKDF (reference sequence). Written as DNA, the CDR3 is TGTGCCACCAGCAGAGATGTAGCCCAAGAGACCCAGTACTTC. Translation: CATSRDVAQETQYF.

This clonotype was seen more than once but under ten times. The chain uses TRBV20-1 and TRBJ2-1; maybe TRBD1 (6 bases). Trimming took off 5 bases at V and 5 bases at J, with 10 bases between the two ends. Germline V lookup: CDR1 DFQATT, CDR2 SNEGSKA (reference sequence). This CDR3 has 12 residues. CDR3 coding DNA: TGCAGTGCTTGGACAGTAAACAATGAGCAGTTCTTC. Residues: CSAWTVNNEQFF.

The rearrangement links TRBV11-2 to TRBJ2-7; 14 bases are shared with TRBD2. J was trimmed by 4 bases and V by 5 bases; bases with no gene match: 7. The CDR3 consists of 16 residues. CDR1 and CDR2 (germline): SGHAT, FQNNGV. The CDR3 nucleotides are TGTGCCAGCAGCGGGGGACTAGCGGGAGTATGGTACGAGCAGTACTTC. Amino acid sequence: CASSGGLAGVWYEQYF.